This entry concerns a single T cell receptor beta chain. V lost 0 bases to trimming and J lost 1 base, with 10 bases between them. This CDR3 is 15 amino acids long. Germline assignment: CDR1 MNHEY and CDR2 SVGAGI. This record belongs to a study of blood T cell repertoires in COVID-19. Study in general: Sources were T cells, B-cell-depleted T cells, or PBMCs; the material itself was cDNA or gDNA.

The table came from immunoSEQ multiplex PCR; TCRdb's copy has only in-frame clones and leaves some out. Here the sample spans approximately 80,000 clones, about 82% being singletons. The V call is TRBV6-5, the J call TRBJ2-7, with D possibly matching TRBD1 (6 bases). The specimen was peripheral blood. The receptor's source is a man aged 45-65 years with COVID-19, enrolled during active disease. The CDR3 region has the DNA TGTGCCAGCAGTTACTCGGGACACCATTCCTACGAGCAGTACTTC. Translating it yields CASSYSGHHSYEQYF.